The 29 T cell receptor beta chains presented below share a single source sample, sequenced in a study of CD8 T cells in Susac syndrome. Reverse transcription of roughly 0.5 to 1 ug RNA was performed with random hexamers. TCRdb independently ran MiXCR on the immunoSEQ multiplex PCR reads; one entry per CDR3 protein. The data show about 160,000 distinct CDR3 sequences, approximately 95% seen once. Sequenced input: CD4+ T cells from PBMCs. The receptors were gathered from a human donor with Susac syndrome.

This rearrangement joins TRBV7-2 to TRBJ2-4; 11 bases align to TRBD2. Trimming took 6 bases from V and 1 from J; bases not matched to a gene: 14. Per germline, CDR1 SGHTA and CDR2 FQGNSA. The length of the CDR3 is 19 residues. In nucleotides, the CDR3 is TGTGCCAGCAGTCGACCTACTAGCGGGGGCGTTGGGGCCAAAAACATTCAGTACTTC. Translation gives CASSRPTSGGVGAKNIQYF.

This clonotype was seen a few times. The chain is built from TRBV11-2 and TRBJ2-1, with a possible D match to TRBD2 (6 bases). The CDR3 runs 13 residues. V was shortened by 0 bases and J by 7 bases, with 7 bases between the two germline ends. Germline-derived CDR1 and CDR2 are SGHAT and FQNNGV. CDR3 sequence reads: CASSLDRGNEQFF. The CDR3, as DNA: TGTGCCAGCAGCTTAGATCGGGGGAATGAGCAGTTCTTC.

On this clonotype: Germline is not matched at one junction end, which may reflect a read error. This chain connects TRBV30 to TRBJ2-5, with 9 bases identical to TRBD1. This CDR3 has 15 residues. Germline V gene data show CDR1 as GTSNPN and CDR2 as SVGIG (reference sequence). CDR3 in amino acids: CARRGGTGNQETQYF. The CDR3 DNA reads TGTGCCCGGAGGGGAGGGACAGGGAACCAAGAGACCCAGTACTTC. Full variable domain (missing parts from reference TRBV30 and TRBJ2-5): SQTIHQWPATLVQPVGSPLSLECTVEGTSNPNLYWYRQAAGRGLQLLFYSVGIGQISSEVPQNLSASRPQDRQFILSSKKLLLSDSGFYLCARRGGTGNQETQYFGPGTRLLVL.

The J gene is TRBJ2-7, the V gene TRBV29-1; D unresolved. CDR3 length: 12 amino acids. Trimming removed 0 bases from V and 12 bases from J, with 15 bases in between. Germline V gene lookup returns CDR1 SQVTM and CDR2 ANQGSEA. The CDR3: CSVEDPSEARYF. The CDR3 coding sequence is TGCAGCGTTGAAGATCCGTCGGAAGCGCGGTACTTC.

CDR3 bases: TGTGCCAGCAGCCAAGACGGTGGTGGTGCAGATACGCAGTATTTT. Amino acids: CASSQDGGGADTQYF. V gene TRBV3-1 combines with J gene TRBJ2-3; D gene uncertain. Germline V lookup: CDR1 LGHDT, CDR2 YNNKEL (reference sequence). The CDR3 runs 15 residues. V lost 0 bases and J 4 bases, leaving 11 bases between the germline ends.

The chain joins TRBV20-1 to TRBJ1-4; tentatively, D is TRBD1 (5 bases). CDR1 and CDR2 from the germline V gene are DFQATT and SNEGSKA (reference sequence). This CDR3 has 15 residues. With 0 bases removed from V and 10 bases from J, the gap between germline ends came to 18 bases. DNA for the CDR3: TGCAGTGCTAGAGAGCCAGGAGGGGCCGGTGGAAAACTGTTTTTT. Its protein product is CSAREPGGAGGKLFF.

This clonotype was detected only once. The V gene is TRBV9, the J gene TRBJ1-2, with 7 positions matching TRBD1. The CDR3 spans 15 residues. Germline lookup yields CDR1 SGDLS and CDR2 YYNGEE. V gave up 4 bases and J gave up 8 bases; unmatched junction bases: 14. The CDR3 nucleotides are TGTGCCAGCAGCCTTGGACAGGCGCCAGGGGGAGGCTACACCTTC. Translated, it gives CASSLGQAPGGGYTF. Full variable domain (remainder filled in from reference TRBV9 and TRBJ1-2): DSGVTQTPKHLITATGQRVTLRCSPRSGDLSVYWYQQSLDQGLQFLIQYYNGEERAKGNILERFSAQQFPDLHSELNLSSLELGDSALYFCASSLGQAPGGGYTFGSGTRLTVV.

The chain couples TRBV9 to TRBJ2-1; D might be TRBD1 (7 bases). CDR1 SGDLS and CDR2 YYNGEE come from the germline V gene. The CDR3 totals 14 residues. Between the trimmed V and J ends, which lost 0 bases and 10 bases, there was a span of 14 bases. The CDR3 DNA is TGTGCCAGCAGCGTAGTAGAGGGGGCGGGGGAGCAGTTCTTC. Residues: CASSVVEGAGEQFF.

The chain employs TRBV12-3 or TRBV12-4 and TRBJ2-5; TRBD1 matches 9 bases. CDR3 length: 14 residues. J lost 4 bases, V lost 5 bases, and 5 bases had no gene match. The CDR3 is CASSQHRGRETQYF. The CDR3 DNA follows: TGTGCCAGCAGTCAACACAGGGGGCGAGAGACCCAGTACTTC.

In DNA form, the CDR3 reads TGCGCCAGCAGCCAAGCCGGGGGGGCGGGAGTAGGGAATGAGCAGTTCTTC. The encoded protein is CASSQAGGAGVGNEQFF. V gene TRBV4-3 combines with J gene TRBJ2-1; 8 bases line up with TRBD2. Germline V gene data show CDR1 as LGHNA and CDR2 as YSLEER. CDR3 length: 17 amino acids. V lost 1 base to trimming and J lost 7 bases; unmatched junction nucleotides: 12.

V and J are TRBV7-9 and TRBJ1-1, with D possibly TRBD1 on 5 matching bases. V lost 2 bases and J 3 bases, leaving 10 bases between the germline ends. The length of the CDR3 is 14 residues. Germline assignment: CDR1 SEHNR and CDR2 FQNEAQ (reference sequence). The CDR3 nucleotides are TGTGCCAGCAGCTTAACCGGGGGGGACACTGAAGCTTTCTTT. This translates into CASSLTGGDTEAFF.

The chain employs TRBV24-1 and TRBJ2-1; 9 positions agree with TRBD1. This CDR3 is built from 16 residues. V shed 4 bases, J shed 7 bases, and the junction held 10 bases outside the gene matches. Looked up from germline, CDR1 is KGHDR and CDR2 is SFDVKD. Here the CDR3 reads CATSDRTGGSLNEQFF. The CDR3 bases are TGTGCCACCAGTGACCGAACAGGGGGCAGCCTTAATGAGCAGTTCTTC.

This clonotype was seen a single time. The V gene is TRBV20-1, the J gene TRBJ2-7; unclear D gene. Trimming removed 5 bases at V and 4 bases at J, with 9 bases between. CDR1 is DFQATT and CDR2 is SNEGSKA in the germline V gene (reference sequence). The CDR3 has 11 amino acids. The CDR3 is CSARGQYEQYF. The CDR3 region has the DNA TGCAGTGCTCGCGGCCAATACGAGCAGTACTTC.

The gene calls are TRBV6-2 or TRBV6-3 and TRBJ1-5; maybe TRBD1 (5 bases). The CDR3 consists of 15 residues. V was trimmed by 5 bases and J by 2 bases, leaving 13 bases between them. The germline gives CDR1 MNHEY, CDR2 SVGEGT. CDR3 protein: CASSQRVGGNQPQHF. CDR3 DNA: TGTGCCAGCAGTCAAAGGGTGGGGGGCAATCAGCCCCAGCATTTT.

The chain carries TRBV20-1 and TRBJ2-7, with 9 bases matching TRBD1. Germline values: CDR1 DFQATT, CDR2 SNEGSKA (reference sequence). This CDR3 comprises 17 residues. The V gene end was trimmed by 0 bases and the J gene end by 0 bases; junction bases not matched to a gene: 9. This CDR3 is CSAREIFGTGSSYEQYF. CDR3 nucleotides: TGCAGTGCTAGAGAAATTTTCGGGACAGGGAGCTCCTACGAGCAGTACTTC.

The J gene is TRBJ1-1, the V gene TRBV29-1; TRBD1 matches 8 bases. V lost 7 bases, J lost 5 bases, and 9 bases stayed unmatched. CDR1 SQVTM and CDR2 ANQGSEA come from the germline V gene. The CDR3 runs 13 residues. The CDR3 region is CSASTGGGTEAFF. CDR3 nucleotide sequence: TGCAGCGCCTCAACAGGGGGTGGAACTGAAGCTTTCTTT. Combining the CDR3 with reference TRBV29-1 and TRBJ1-1 gives the whole variable domain SAVISQKPSRDICQRGTSLTIQCQVDSQVTMMFWYRQQPGQSLTLIATANQGSEATYESGFVIDKFPISRPNLTFSTLTVSNMSPEDSSIYLCSASTGGGTEAFFGQGTRLTVV.

The rearrangement joins TRBV3-1 to TRBJ2-7; no firm D call. The germline V gene encodes CDR1 LGHDT and CDR2 YNNKEL (reference sequence). V was cut by 5 bases and J by 2 bases, with 7 bases left in between. CDR3 length equals 12 residues. The CDR3 here is CASSSGPYEQYF. CDR3 nucleotides: TGTGCCAGCAGCTCTGGGCCCTACGAGCAGTACTTC.

This sequence joins TRBV12-3 or TRBV12-4 and TRBJ2-2; D may be TRBD1 (5 bases). The CDR3 is 14 residues long. Trimming removed 3 bases at V and 6 bases at J, with 11 bases between. In DNA, the CDR3 is TGTGCCAGCAGTTTGCGCAGGGTCGCCGGGGAGCTGTTTTTT. This sequence encodes CASSLRRVAGELFF.

J is TRBJ1-2 and V is TRBV14; possibly TRBD1 for D (5 bases). Trimming removed 3 bases from V and 8 bases from J, with 22 bases in between. The CDR3 is made up of 16 amino acids. Germline V gives CDR1 SGHDN, CDR2 FVKESK. CDR3 amino acids: CASSQFVRGRWGGYTF. In nucleotides, the CDR3 is TGTGCCAGCAGCCAGTTCGTCCGGGGCCGCTGGGGAGGCTACACCTTC.

The chain has TRBV10-3 and TRBJ1-1; possibly TRBD1 for D (6 bases). V was clipped by 2 bases and J by 5 bases, with 12 bases between them. Germline CDR1 and CDR2: ENHRY and SYGVKD. This CDR3 contains 14 residues. DNA of the CDR3: TGTGCCATCAGTGAGACCGCACAGGGAACTGAAGCTTTCTTT. Encoded protein: CAISETAQGTEAFF.

The genes are TRBV6-2 or TRBV6-3 and TRBJ2-1, with 15 bases fitting TRBD2. With V trimmed by 4 bases and J by 4 bases, 2 bases remained unmatched. This CDR3 spans 16 amino acids. Germline V gene lookup returns CDR1 MNHEY and CDR2 SVGEGT. The CDR3 protein is CASSLGLAGGYNEQFF. CDR3 nucleotides: TGTGCCAGCAGTTTGGGACTAGCGGGGGGATACAATGAGCAGTTCTTC.

This chain links TRBV20-1 with TRBJ2-6; D may match TRBD1 or TRBD2 (5 bases each). The germline V and J ends were trimmed by 0 bases and 2 bases, with 11 bases remaining between them. The germline V gene has CDR1 DFQATT and CDR2 SNEGSKA (reference sequence). This CDR3 region has 16 residues. The CDR3 nucleotides are TGCAGTGCTAGAGATGGGGGACGTACTGGGGCCAACGTCCTGACTTTC. Protein product: CSARDGGRTGANVLTF.

For the CDR3, the DNA is TGTGCCAGCAGTTACGTGGGCGAGACCCAGTACTTC. Its translation: CASSYVGETQYF. The chain employs TRBV6-2 or TRBV6-3 and TRBJ2-5; D ambiguous. Germline CDR1 reads MNHEY; CDR2 reads SVGEGT. The V and J ends lost 2 bases and 5 bases respectively, with 6 bases between them. CDR3 length equals 12 residues.

V gene TRBV3-1 combines with J gene TRBJ2-2; possible D gene TRBD1, 5 bases. V lost 0 bases, J lost 4 bases, and 15 bases lay in between. In germline, CDR1 is LGHDT, CDR2 YNNKEL (reference sequence). This CDR3 has 17 residues. CDR3 DNA: TGTGCCAGCAGCCAAGATCGGGTCACAGGCCGCACCGGGGAGCTGTTTTTT. Protein sequence: CASSQDRVTGRTGELFF.

J is TRBJ1-3 and V is TRBV29-1; 8 bases agree with TRBD1. Trimming removed 7 bases from V and 0 bases from J; junction bases left unmatched: 2. Germline CDR1 is SQVTM and CDR2 is ANQGSEA. The CDR3 length is 13 residues. This chain's CDR3 is CSAGQGSGNTIYF. CDR3 DNA: TGCAGCGCCGGACAGGGCTCTGGAAACACCATATATTTT.

The chain employs TRBV29-1 and TRBJ2-1, with 9 bases aligning to TRBD2. Trimming took 7 bases from V and 8 from J; bases not matched to a gene: 6. This CDR3 is built from 12 residues. Per germline, CDR1 SQVTM and CDR2 ANQGSEA. CDR3 protein: CSARGGGYEQFF. In DNA, the CDR3 is TGCAGCGCGCGGGGGGGCGGTTATGAGCAGTTCTTC.

V gene TRBV20-1 combines with J gene TRBJ2-3; D not certain. The germline CDR1 and CDR2 sequences are DFQATT and SNEGSKA (reference sequence). V shed 4 bases and J shed 5 bases, with 4 bases lying between them. This CDR3 has 10 residues. This CDR3 reads CSAKVDTQYF. CDR3 nucleotides: TGCAGTGCTAAAGTAGATACGCAGTATTTT.

In this sample, this clonotype turned up a few times. This chain joins TRBV7-9 and TRBJ2-7, with D possibly matching TRBD2 (5 bases). CDR1 and CDR2 (germline): SEHNR, FQNEAQ (reference sequence). Deletions cut 5 bases from V and 7 bases from J, with 12 bases between. The CDR3 is made up of 12 amino acids. CDR3 nucleotides: TGTGCCAGCAGCCTAAAAGGCGGGGAGCAGTACTTC. Translating gives CASSLKGGEQYF.

The chain recombines TRBV6-5 with TRBJ1-6, with a possible D match to TRBD1 (5 bases). The CDR3 totals 17 residues. Germline-derived CDR1 and CDR2 are MNHEY and SVGAGI. The V gene lost 0 bases and the J gene lost 7 bases, with 16 bases spanning the gap. The CDR3 sequence is CASSYSIYPGSNSPLHF. In DNA form, the CDR3 reads TGTGCCAGCAGTTACTCGATATATCCAGGGTCGAATTCACCCCTCCACTTT.